This T cell receptor (beta chain) was observed in a study of blood T cell repertoires in COVID-19. Study at large: The United States, Italy and Spain supplied acute and convalescent COVID-19 samples.

In the authors' methods: Estimation of nucleated cell counts relied on the amplification of reference gene primers. Clones were read by immunoSEQ multiplex PCR, and TCRdb kept only the in-frame ones, dropping some. That table supplies the V and J calls and clone size; D and trimming were determined from the DNA. The sample comprises about 150,000 clones, approximately 92% of which are singletons, and about 15% rests with the top ten. V lost 3 bases and J 4 bases, leaving 15 bases between the germline ends. Germline CDR1 is SEHNR and CDR2 is FQNEAQ (reference sequence). The CDR3 length is 15 residues.

Sequenced: peripheral blood. The TCR sequence derives from a woman aged 40 to 50 with acute or convalescent COVID-19. The V call is TRBV7-9, the J call TRBJ2-5; no definite D call. The CDR3 loop reads CASSLLRITGETQYF. CDR3 nucleotides: TGTGCCAGCAGCTTGCTGAGAATAACGGGAGAGACCCAGTACTTC.